This T cell receptor beta chain was documented in a study of cytomegalovirus exposure and HLA in healthy donors. PCR used 60 Vbeta primers and 13 Jbeta primers. The assay was immunoSEQ multiplex PCR, and TCRdb's table has in-frame clones only and misses some. Counted here are tens of thousands of clones, roughly 70% occurring once; the ten biggest clones make up roughly a fifth. The junction had 4 bases not matched to a gene; V was cut back by 1 base and J by 8 bases. This CDR3 has 13 amino acids. Germline V CDR1 and CDR2: MGHRA, YSYEKL. This clone was seen a handful of times. Distinct nucleotide sequences in the sample also encode this CDR3.

The specimen was PBMCs. The chain joins TRBV4-1 to TRBJ1-1, with 7 bases matching TRBD1. The clonotype originates from a woman aged 55 to 70 in good health and CMV-seropositive. The CDR3 loop is CASSQVRGPEAFF. DNA for the CDR3: TGCGCCAGCAGCCAAGTTAGGGGGCCGGAAGCTTTCTTT.